This T cell receptor beta chain was identified during a study of blood T cells in healthy people across ages (dated by TCRdb to about 2015). At the level of the whole study: In model experiments, template switching captured roughly one uniquely barcoded TCR beta cDNA molecule for every two T cells. To track age-related changes in TCR beta repertoire diversity, the study relied on deep sequencing normalized with unique cDNA molecular identifiers. The donors were split into four age groups: young (average around 15 years), middle-aged (nearly 40), aged (around 67) and long-lived (over 75). To avoid experimental bias, donors of different ages were randomly spread across the sequencing lanes. Using the same blood draw, the study looked at two additional independent replicas of 1 million unique cDNA reads for two donors, one aged 18 to 30 and the other aged 80 or older.

The roughly 42 donors, aged about 6 to 95 years, were systemically healthy Caucasian individuals from Russia. Approximately 9.3 milliliters of peripheral blood were collected from each donor into EDTA-treated Vacutainer tubes. PBMCs were isolated by Ficoll-Paque density-gradient centrifugation, with at least 6 million obtained per sample. Trizol reagent was used to extract total RNA from the PBMCs, yielding at least 5 micrograms per sample. The percentages of naive CD45RAhigh/CD27high T cells were determined by flow cytometry on a PBMC aliquot from every donor. A note on this clonotype: The antigen it recognizes is unknown. Base qualities are not at hand, and no much larger clone is one base apart.

What the authors observed across the whole study: Total diversity estimates from one million sequenced T cells were considered lower bounds and underestimates. Because the CMV infection status of the donors was unknown, age-related changes in expanded clonotypes may potentially have been confounded. As age increased, observed TCR beta diversity per million T cells dropped in a roughly linear way, and a significant reduction was already evident by age about 36. The long-lived group showed more naive CD4+ T cells, fewer expanded clones and increased TCR diversity than the aged group, suggesting age selection. There was a strong correlation between observed TCR beta diversity and the percentage of naive T cells measured by flow cytometry. Since profiling was done on bulk unsorted PBMCs, naive and antigen-experienced compartments could not be conclusively compared.

The library was obtained by 5' RACE. A second PCR of about 7 to 12 cycles was performed with a sample-barcoded 5' primer and a J-beta primer mix. A unique molecular identifier was introduced onto each TCR beta cDNA molecule by a template-switch 5' adaptor carrying 12 random nucleotides. Each sample yielded at least 2.5 million CDR3-containing paired-end reads. First-strand cDNA was synthesized from all RNA with the Mint cDNA synthesis kit, primed by a TRBC-specific oligonucleotide. After uracil-DNA glycosylase treatment, a first 18-cycle PCR used universal primers M1SS and BC2_uni_R on all cDNA. The original methods were these. Normalization of each sample was performed by random selection of 1 million high-quality reads, each carrying a distinct molecular identifier. Instead of being binned into consensus sequences, reads with shared molecular identifiers were discarded. CDR3 identification, clonotype clustering and error correction used MiTCR with a Q25 quality threshold and the strictest error-elimination algorithm. A nonparametric unseen species model using Euler transformation provided a lower-bound estimate of total TCR beta diversity. Using fastp at Q25 and MiXCR, TCRdb reprocessed the public reads and kept productive beta chains. Under each unique CDR3 protein, matching rows form one entry showing the most common genes and DNA. The V and J calls were not made by the authors but by TCRdb's processing. Counted in this sample were approximately 1,700,000 distinct CDR3 sequences; about 39% of them appeared once. 23% of the sample comes from the top ten.

From cysteine to phenylalanine, the CDR3 is 17 amino acids long. Of all the DNA, just the CDR3 is kept, 51 bases in frame from base 1. Looking up the germline V gene yields CDR1 SGDLS and CDR2 YYNGEE. The sample consisted of blood. This receptor chain uses TRBV9 and TRBJ2-5, with 7 junctional bases fitting TRBD1. The end of the DNA aligns better with TRBJ2-7, so the J call may be wrong. This clonotype was obtained from a human donor in good health. The encoded CDR3 is CASSELTGTASLREQYF. The sequence in DNA is TGTGCCAGCAGCGAGCTCACCGGGACAGCCTCCCTCCGCGAGCAGTACTTC.